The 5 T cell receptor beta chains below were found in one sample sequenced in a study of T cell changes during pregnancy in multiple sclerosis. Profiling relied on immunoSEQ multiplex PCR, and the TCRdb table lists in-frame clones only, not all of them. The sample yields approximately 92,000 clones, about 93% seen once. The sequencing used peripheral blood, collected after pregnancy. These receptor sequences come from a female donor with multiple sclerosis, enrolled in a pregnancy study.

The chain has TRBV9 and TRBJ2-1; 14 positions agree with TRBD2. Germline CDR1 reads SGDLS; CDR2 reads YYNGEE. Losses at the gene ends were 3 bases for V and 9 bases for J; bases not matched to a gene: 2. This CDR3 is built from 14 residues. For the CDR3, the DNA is TGTGCCAGCAGCGAGACTAGCGGGAGGGCTGAGCAGTTCTTC. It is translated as CASSETSGRAEQFF.

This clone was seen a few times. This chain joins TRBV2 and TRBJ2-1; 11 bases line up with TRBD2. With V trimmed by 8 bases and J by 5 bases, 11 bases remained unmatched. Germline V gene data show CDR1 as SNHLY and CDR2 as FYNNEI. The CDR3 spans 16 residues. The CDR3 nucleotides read TGTGCCAGCCTCCGGGCGGGACTAGCGGAGAACAATGAGCAGTTCTTC. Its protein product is CASLRAGLAENNEQFF.

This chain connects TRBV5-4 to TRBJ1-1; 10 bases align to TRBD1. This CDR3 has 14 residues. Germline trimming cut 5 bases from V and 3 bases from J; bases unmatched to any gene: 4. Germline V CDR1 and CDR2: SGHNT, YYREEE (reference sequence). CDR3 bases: TGTGCCAGCAGGAGGGACAGGGGCCACACTGAAGCTTTCTTT. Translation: CASRRDRGHTEAFF.

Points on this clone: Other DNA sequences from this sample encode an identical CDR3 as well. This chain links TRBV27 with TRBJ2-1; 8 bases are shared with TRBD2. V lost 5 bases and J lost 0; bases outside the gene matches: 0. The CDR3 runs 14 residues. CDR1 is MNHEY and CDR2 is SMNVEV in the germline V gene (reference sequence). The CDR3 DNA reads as TGTGCCAGCAGTAGCGGGAGCTCCTACAATGAGCAGTTCTTC. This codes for CASSSGSSYNEQFF.

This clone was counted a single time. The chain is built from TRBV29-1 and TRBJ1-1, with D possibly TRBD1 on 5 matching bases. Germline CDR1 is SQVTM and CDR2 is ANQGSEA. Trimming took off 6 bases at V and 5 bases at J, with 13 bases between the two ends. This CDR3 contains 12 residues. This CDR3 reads CSVKRGGTEAFF. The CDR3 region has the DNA TGCAGCGTGAAAAGGGGAGGGACTGAAGCTTTCTTT.